This TCR beta chain was recovered during a study of response to subunit inactivated influenza vaccine. Points from the study as a whole: Few additional T cells are recruited per seasonal influenza vaccination, authors suggested.

Germline assignment: CDR1 SGHTA and CDR2 FQGNSA. CDR3 size: 14 residues. V lost 4 bases to trimming and J lost 4 bases; unmatched junction nucleotides: 4. TCRdb fed the RT-PCR reads into MiXCR, producing one record per CDR3 protein. This table holds about 520,000 distinct CDR3 sequences, approximately 6.9% found once. This clonotype was counted a few times. What it binds is not known. The receptor was derived from a man between 50 and 75 years old who received an inactivated influenza vaccine. This chain joins TRBV7-2 and TRBJ2-7, with TRBD2 matching over 10 bases. The specimen comprised PBMCs from blood, sampled less than 25 months after vaccination. CDR3 amino acids: CASSYPSGRYEQYF. The CDR3 bases are TGTGCCAGCAGCTACCCTAGCGGGAGATACGAGCAGTACTTC.